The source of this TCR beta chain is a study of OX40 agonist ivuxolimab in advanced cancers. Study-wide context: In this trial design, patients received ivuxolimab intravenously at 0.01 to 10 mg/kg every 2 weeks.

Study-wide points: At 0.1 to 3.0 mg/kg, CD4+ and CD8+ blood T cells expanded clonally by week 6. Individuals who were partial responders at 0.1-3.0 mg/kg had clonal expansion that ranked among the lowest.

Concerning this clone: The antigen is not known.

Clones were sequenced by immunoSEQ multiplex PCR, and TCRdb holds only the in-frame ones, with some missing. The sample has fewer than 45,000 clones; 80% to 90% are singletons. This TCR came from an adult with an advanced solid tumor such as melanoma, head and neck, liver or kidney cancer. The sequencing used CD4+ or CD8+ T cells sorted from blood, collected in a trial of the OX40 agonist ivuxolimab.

In DNA form, the CDR3 reads TGTGCCAGCAGTTTATTGGGGGGTCCTGGCTACACCTTC. Its translation is CASSLLGGPGYTF. This chain links TRBV28 with TRBJ1-2, with D possibly matching TRBD1 (5 bases). Germline assignment: CDR1 MDHEN and CDR2 SYDVKM. This CDR3 is built from 13 residues. V lost 1 base and J lost 7, with 10 bases in between.